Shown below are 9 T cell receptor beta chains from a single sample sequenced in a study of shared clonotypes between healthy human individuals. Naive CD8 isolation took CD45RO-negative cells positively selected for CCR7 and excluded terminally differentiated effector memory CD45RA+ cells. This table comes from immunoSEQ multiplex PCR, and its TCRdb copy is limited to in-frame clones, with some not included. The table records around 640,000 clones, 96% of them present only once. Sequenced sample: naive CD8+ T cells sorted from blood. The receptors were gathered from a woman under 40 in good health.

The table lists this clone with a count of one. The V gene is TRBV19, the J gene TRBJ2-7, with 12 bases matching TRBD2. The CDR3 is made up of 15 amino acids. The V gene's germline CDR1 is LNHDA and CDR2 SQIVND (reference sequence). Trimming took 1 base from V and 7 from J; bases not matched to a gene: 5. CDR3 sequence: CASSIVLAGGPEQYF. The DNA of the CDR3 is TGTGCCAGTAGTATAGTTCTAGCGGGAGGGCCTGAGCAGTACTTC.

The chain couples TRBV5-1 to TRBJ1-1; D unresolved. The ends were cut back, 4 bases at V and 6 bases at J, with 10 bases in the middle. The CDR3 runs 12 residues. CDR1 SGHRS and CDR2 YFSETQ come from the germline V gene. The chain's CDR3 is CASSQLGAEAFF. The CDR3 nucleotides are TGCGCCAGCAGCCAACTCGGGGCTGAAGCTTTCTTT.

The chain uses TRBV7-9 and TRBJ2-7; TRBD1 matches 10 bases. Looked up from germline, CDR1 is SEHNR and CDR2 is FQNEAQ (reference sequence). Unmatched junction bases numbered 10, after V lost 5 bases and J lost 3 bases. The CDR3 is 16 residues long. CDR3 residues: CASSDPRDRGIYEQYF. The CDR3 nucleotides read TGTGCCAGCAGCGATCCCCGGGACAGGGGCATCTACGAGCAGTACTTC.

In nucleotides, the CDR3 is TGTGCCAGCAGCAGAGGGGCAGATAGCAATCAGCCCCAGCATTTT. Amino acids: CASSRGADSNQPQHF. The chain has TRBV25-1 and TRBJ1-5; D may be TRBD1 (5 bases). The CDR3 loop spans 15 amino acids. Germline CDR1 is MGHDK and CDR2 is SYGVNS. The V end lost 6 bases, the J end lost 0 bases, and 12 bases lay between the germline ends. Supplemented by reference TRBV25-1 and TRBJ1-5, the full variable domain reads EADIYQTPRYLVIGTGKKITLECSQTMGHDKMYWYQQDPGMELHLIHYSYGVNSTEKGDLSSESTVSRIRTEHFPLTLESARPSHTSQYLCASSRGADSNQPQHFGDGTRLSIL.

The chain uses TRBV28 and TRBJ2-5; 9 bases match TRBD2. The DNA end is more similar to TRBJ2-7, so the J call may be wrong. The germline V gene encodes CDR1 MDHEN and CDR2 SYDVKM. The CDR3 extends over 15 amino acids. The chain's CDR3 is CASSSSGSRSYEQYF. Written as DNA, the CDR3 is TGTGCCAGCAGCAGTAGCGGGAGTCGGTCCTACGAGCAGTACTTC.

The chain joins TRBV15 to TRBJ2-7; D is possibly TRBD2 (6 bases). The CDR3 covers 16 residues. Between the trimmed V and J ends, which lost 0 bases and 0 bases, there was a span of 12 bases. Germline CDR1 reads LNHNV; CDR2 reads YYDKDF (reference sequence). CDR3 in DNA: TGTGCCACCAGCAGAGAAATCGGAGGGAGCTCCTACGAGCAGTACTTC. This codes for CATSREIGGSSYEQYF.

The CDR3 region has the DNA TGTGCCAGCATCCCCAGCGGTGCCTACGAGCAGTACTTC. It specifies CASIPSGAYEQYF. This chain joins TRBV2 and TRBJ2-7; TRBD2 is a possible D gene (5 bases). Trimming removed 7 bases from V and 2 bases from J, with 12 bases in between. The CDR3 consists of 13 residues. In germline, CDR1 is SNHLY, CDR2 FYNNEI. Using reference TRBV2 and TRBJ2-7 for the parts outside the CDR3, the full variable domain is EPEVTQTPSHQVTQMGQEVILRCVPISNHLYFYWYRQILGQKVEFLVSFYNNEISEKSEIFDDQFSVERPDGSNFTLKIRSTKLEDSAMYFCASIPSGAYEQYFGPGTRLTVT.

The CDR3 DNA reads TGTGCCAGCAGCCGGAGTTGGGACAGCGATTCACCCCTCCACTTT. It specifies CASSRSWDSDSPLHF. The V call is TRBV7-9, the J call TRBJ1-6; 7 bases line up with TRBD1. CDR3 length: 15 amino acids. V shed 5 bases and J 8 bases; nucleotides not matched to a gene: 9. Germline V gene lookup returns CDR1 SEHNR and CDR2 FQNEAQ (reference sequence).

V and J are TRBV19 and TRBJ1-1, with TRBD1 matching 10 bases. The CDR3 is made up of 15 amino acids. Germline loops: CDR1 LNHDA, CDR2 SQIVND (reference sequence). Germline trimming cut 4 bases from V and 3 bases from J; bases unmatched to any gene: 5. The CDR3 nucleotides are TGTGCCAGTAGTAGCCGGGACAGGGGTGACACTGAAGCTTTCTTT. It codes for CASSSRDRGDTEAFF.